A selection of T cell receptor beta chains follows, all from one sample in a study of T cells after yellow fever vaccination. One entry per CDR3 protein results from TCRdb running MiXCR on the 5' RACE reads. The profile shows about 320,000 distinct CDR3 sequences, approximately 4.3% of them singletons. The material sequenced was PBMCs, taken 15 days after the yellow fever booster vaccination. The receptors were sampled from a man aged 18 to 29 who received the YFV17D yellow fever vaccine. Each CDR3 is given with its conserved first and last residue. The order of the fields is D gene, V gene, CDR3 length, clone size, J gene, CDR3 protein, CDR3 DNA. D genes are given only for firm matches. Not all rows give a size; the values are once, few, many and, for expanded clones, a class.

D: NA; V: TRBV7-8; length: 16; size: many; J: TRBJ1-5; CDR3: CASSHSPGTSNQPQHF; DNA: TGTGCCAGCAGCCATAGCCCGGGAACAAGCAATCAGCCCCAGCATTTT
D: NA; V: TRBV4-3; length: 14; size: many; J: TRBJ1-3; CDR3: CASSQGRAGNTIYF; DNA: TGCGCCAGCAGCCAAGGCAGGGCTGGAAACACCATATATTTT
D: TRBD1; V: TRBV29-1; length: 13; size: many; J: TRBJ1-2; CDR3: CSVGSQGRHGYTF; DNA: TGCAGCGTCGGATCACAGGGGCGACATGGCTACACCTTC
D: NA; V: TRBV3-1; length: 15; size: few; J: TRBJ2-1; CDR3: CASSPHLTGLGEQFF; DNA: TGTGCCAGCAGCCCACACCTTACAGGGCTTGGTGAGCAGTTCTTC
D: TRBD2; V: TRBV9; length: 13; size: once; J: TRBJ2-3; CDR3: CASRAPSGDTQYF; DNA: TGTGCCAGCCGCGCCCCTAGCGGAGATACGCAGTATTTT
D: NA; V: TRBV23-1; length: 16; size: NA; J: TRBJ2-7; CDR3: CASSQHRVRHSYEQYF; DNA: TGCGCCAGCAGTCAGCACAGGGTGAGGCACTCCTACGAGCAGTACTTC
D: NA; V: TRBV7-2; length: 15; size: many; J: TRBJ1-2; CDR3: CASSPRGGTNYGYTF; DNA: TGTGCCAGCAGCCCAAGGGGCGGGACTAACTATGGCTACACCTTC
D: NA; V: TRBV12-3/TRBV12-4; length: 14; size: many; J: TRBJ1-2; CDR3: CASSLLVTNYGYTF; DNA: TGTGCCAGCAGTTTATTGGTTACTAACTATGGCTACACCTTC
D: NA; V: TRBV5-1; length: 14; size: many; J: TRBJ1-6; CDR3: CASSFGRGNSPLHF; DNA: TGCGCCAGCAGCTTTGGTCGGGGTAATTCACCCCTCCACTTT
D: TRBD2; V: TRBV5-6; length: 15; size: few; J: TRBJ2-5; CDR3: CASSSLAGGRKTQYF; DNA: TGTGCCAGCAGCTCCCTTGCGGGGGGGAGGAAGACCCAGTACTTC
D: NA; V: TRBV2; length: 12; size: NA; J: TRBJ2-3; CDR3: CASSEDWNTQYF; DNA: TGTGCCAGCAGTGAGGACTGGAATACGCAGTATTTT
D: NA; V: TRBV27; length: 15; size: NA; J: TRBJ1-5; CDR3: CASSPTTYSNQPQHF; DNA: TGTGCCAGCAGCCCTACCACATATAGCAATCAGCCCCAGCATTTT
D: NA; V: TRBV7-7; length: 16; size: many; J: TRBJ2-5; CDR3: CASSLGPQTGGETQYF; DNA: TGTGCTAGCAGCTTAGGACCCCAGACAGGAGGAGAGACCCAGTACTTC
D: NA; V: TRBV9; length: 13; size: NA; J: TRBJ1-2; CDR3: CASSAAGGRGYTF; DNA: TGTGCCAGCAGCGCGGCGGGGGGCCGTGGCTACACCTTC
D: TRBD1; V: TRBV4-1; length: 15; size: NA; J: TRBJ2-7; CDR3: CASSLGQEGSYEQYF; DNA: TGCGCCAGCAGCCTCGGACAGGAAGGATCCTACGAGCAGTACTTC
D: NA; V: TRBV20-1; length: 11; size: many; J: TRBJ2-1; CDR3: CSGKVVDEQFF; DNA: TGCAGTGGGAAGGTGGTTGATGAGCAGTTCTTC
D: NA; V: TRBV6-1; length: 16; size: many; J: TRBJ1-5; CDR3: CASSERGGAVLRPQHF; DNA: TGTGCCAGCAGTGAAAGGGGGGGAGCCGTATTGAGGCCCCAGCATTTT
D: TRBD1; V: TRBV12-3/TRBV12-4; length: 15; size: few; J: TRBJ1-2; CDR3: CASTMGQPNNYGYTF; DNA: TGTGCCAGCACCATGGGACAGCCAAATAACTATGGCTACACCTTC
D: NA; V: TRBV7-2; length: 14; size: few; J: TRBJ1-2; CDR3: CASSLRTRNYGYTF; DNA: TGTGCCAGCAGCCTGAGGACAAGGAACTATGGCTACACCTTC
D: NA; V: TRBV20-1; length: 14; size: many; J: TRBJ2-2; CDR3: CSARGQLDTGELFF; DNA: TGCAGTGCTAGAGGACAGCTTGACACCGGGGAGCTGTTTTTT
D: NA; V: TRBV5-4; length: 11; size: many; J: TRBJ2-1; CDR3: CASSLEYEQFF; DNA: TGTGCCAGCAGCTTGGAGTATGAGCAGTTCTTC
D: NA; V: TRBV10-3; length: 13; size: many; J: TRBJ1-4; CDR3: CAIRGGPDEKLFF; DNA: TGTGCCATCAGGGGGGGTCCCGATGAAAAACTGTTTTTT
D: TRBD2; V: TRBV7-2; length: 15; size: NA; J: TRBJ2-5; CDR3: CASSLGRGGLETQYF; DNA: TGTGCCAGCAGCTTAGGTCGGGGGGGCCTAGAGACCCAGTACTTC
D: TRBD1; V: TRBV7-6; length: 15; size: NA; J: TRBJ1-3; CDR3: CASSSQGVPGNTIYF; DNA: TGTGCCAGCAGCTCACAGGGGGTCCCTGGAAACACCATATATTTT
D: NA; V: TRBV29-1; length: 14; size: many; J: TRBJ1-1; CDR3: CSVEVHGGGTEAFF; DNA: TGCAGCGTTGAAGTGCACGGAGGCGGGACTGAAGCTTTCTTT
D: NA; V: TRBV4-2; length: 12; size: many; J: TRBJ1-4; CDR3: CASSQVREKLFF; DNA: TGTGCCAGCAGCCAAGTGCGGGAAAAACTGTTTTTT
D: NA; V: TRBV7-6; length: 16; size: NA; J: TRBJ1-5; CDR3: CASSLGQAGNHQPQHF; DNA: TGTGCCAGCAGCTTAGGGCAGGCAGGGAATCATCAGCCCCAGCATTTT
D: NA; V: TRBV20-1; length: 18; size: few; J: TRBJ1-6; CDR3: CSALALRQDSRWDSPLHF; DNA: TGCAGTGCTCTAGCCCTACGACAGGATAGTCGGTGGGATTCACCCCTCCACTTT
D: NA; V: TRBV6-2/TRBV6-3; length: 14; size: many; J: TRBJ1-2; CDR3: CASSLGQFRVGYTF; DNA: TGTGCCAGCAGCCTTGGACAGTTCAGAGTTGGCTACACCTTC
D: NA; V: TRBV6-6; length: 15; size: few; J: TRBJ2-2; CDR3: CASSYTGADTGELFF; DNA: TGTGCCAGCAGTTACACGGGCGCCGACACCGGGGAGCTGTTTTTT
D: TRBD1; V: TRBV20-1; length: 15; size: few; J: TRBJ1-6; CDR3: CSARLGTGGNSPLHF; DNA: TGCAGTGCCCGACTCGGGACAGGGGGTAATTCACCCCTCCACTTT
D: NA; V: TRBV28; length: 17; size: few; J: TRBJ2-1; CDR3: CASRNTGAGGLYNEQFF; DNA: TGTGCCAGCAGGAATACAGGGGCGGGGGGCCTGTACAATGAGCAGTTCTTC
D: NA; V: TRBV5-8; length: 11; size: few; J: TRBJ1-2; CDR3: CASSYTHGYTF; DNA: TGTGCTAGCAGCTACACGCATGGCTACACCTTC
D: TRBD1; V: TRBV20-1; length: 14; size: NA; J: TRBJ1-6; CDR3: CSARNQGAGAPLHF; DNA: TGCAGTGCTAGGAACCAGGGGGCTGGGGCACCCCTCCACTTT
D: TRBD1; V: TRBV6-1; length: 14; size: many; J: TRBJ2-2; CDR3: CASRQGRGTGELFF; DNA: TGTGCCAGCAGACAGGGGCGAGGCACCGGGGAGCTGTTTTTT
D: TRBD1; V: TRBV12-3/TRBV12-4; length: 13; size: many; J: TRBJ1-2; CDR3: CASSSTGEPGYTF; DNA: TGTGCCAGCAGTTCGACAGGGGAGCCTGGCTACACCTTC
D: TRBD2; V: TRBV9; length: 16; size: few; J: TRBJ2-1; CDR3: CASSVSGGVPYNEQFF; DNA: TGTGCCAGCAGCGTTAGCGGGGGGGTTCCCTACAATGAGCAGTTCTTC
D: TRBD2; V: TRBV24-1; length: 13; size: many; J: TRBJ2-3; CDR3: CATSAAGGDTQYF; DNA: TGTGCCACCAGTGCTGCGGGGGGAGATACGCAGTATTTT
D: NA; V: TRBV4-3; length: 16; size: few; J: TRBJ1-2; CDR3: CASSQDLWGVDYGYTF; DNA: TGCGCCAGCAGCCAAGATTTGTGGGGGGTCGACTATGGCTACACCTTC
D: NA; V: TRBV6-1; length: 18; size: NA; J: TRBJ2-6; CDR3: CASSEWVPGGSGANVLTF; DNA: TGTGCCAGCAGTGAATGGGTGCCGGGTGGATCTGGGGCCAACGTCCTGACTTTC
D: NA; V: TRBV12-3/TRBV12-4; length: 14; size: many; J: TRBJ1-5; CDR3: CASSFWGVNQPQHF; DNA: TGTGCCAGCAGTTTTTGGGGAGTGAATCAGCCCCAGCATTTT
D: TRBD1; V: TRBV7-9; length: 12; size: many; J: TRBJ1-5; CDR3: CASSQQGAGQHF; DNA: TGTGCCAGCAGCCAACAGGGGGCGGGTCAGCATTTT
D: NA; V: TRBV11-2; length: 11; size: many; J: TRBJ2-2; CDR3: CASSLVGELFF; DNA: TGTGCCAGCAGCCTCGTTGGGGAGCTGTTTTTT
D: NA; V: TRBV20-1; length: 14; size: NA; J: TRBJ1-4; CDR3: CSASRAGSNEKLFF; DNA: TGCAGTGCTAGTCGGGCAGGGTCTAATGAAAAACTGTTTTTT
D: TRBD1; V: TRBV10-2; length: 16; size: many; J: TRBJ2-2; CDR3: CASIQPGTGNTGELFF; DNA: TGCGCCAGCATCCAGCCCGGGACAGGGAACACCGGGGAGCTGTTTTTT
D: TRBD1; V: TRBV5-1; length: 15; size: many; J: TRBJ2-3; CDR3: CASSLGQGLLDTQYF; DNA: TGCGCCAGCAGCTTAGGACAGGGATTGTTAGATACGCAGTATTTT
D: NA; V: TRBV10-3; length: 15; size: NA; J: TRBJ1-5; CDR3: CAISVGQSSNQPQHF; DNA: TGTGCCATCAGCGTGGGGCAGAGCAGCAATCAGCCCCAGCATTTT
D: NA; V: TRBV5-1; length: 16; size: NA; J: TRBJ2-3; CDR3: CASSLGTRMSTDTQYF; DNA: TGCGCCAGCAGCTTGGGCACCAGGATGAGCACAGATACGCAGTATTTT
D: TRBD1; V: TRBV7-3; length: 15; size: NA; J: TRBJ2-1; CDR3: CASSLEGAPLDEQFF; DNA: TGTGCCAGCAGCTTAGAGGGGGCGCCCCTGGATGAGCAGTTCTTC